This TCR beta chain originates from a study of blood T cells in healthy people across ages. Study-wide results and limits: Naive CD4+ cells and diversity were both higher in long-lived donors than in aged donors.

The donors, all healthy, were Caucasians living in Russia, aged about 6 to 90. It was with a sample-barcoded 5' primer and a J-beta primer mix that a second PCR of about 7 to 12 cycles was run. Each of the cDNA molecules was tagged by a template-switch adaptor with 12 random nucleotides. Any given sample supplied a minimum of 2.5 million CDR3-containing paired-end reads. Using its own MiXCR run on the 5' RACE reads, TCRdb lists one record per CDR3 protein. The repertoire holds roughly 2 million distinct CDR3 sequences, with around 50% as singletons. This CDR3 contains 15 residues. From germline, CDR1 is MNHEY and CDR2 SVGAGI. V was shortened by 1 base and J by 1 base, with 8 bases between the two germline ends. On this clonotype itself: What it recognizes is unknown.

This clonotype was obtained from a middle-aged woman in good health. Sequenced sample: blood. This chain uses TRBV6-5 with TRBJ1-5; perhaps TRBD1 as D (5 bases). CDR3 coding DNA: TGTGCCAGCAGTTACTTTCAGGGAAGCAATCAGCCCCAGCATTTT. This codes for CASSYFQGSNQPQHF.